The text below deals with one T cell receptor (beta chain). Its antigen is unknown. Single TCR cDNA molecules each had their own unique molecular identifier. Each CDR3 protein is one row after TCRdb ran MiXCR on the 5' RACE reads. This table holds 40,000 to 50,000 distinct CDR3 sequences, 7.5% to 8% found once. Time point meaning: sample taken at primary tumor resection. Whole RNA was taken from tumor, nontumor lung or frozen PBMC; it was then sequenced unsorted. This entry belongs to a study of spatial heterogeneity in lung cancer. Findings and limits, study-wide: Tumor TCRs that were ubiquitous and expanded showed up in blood more at resection than follow-up.

The sequencing here drew on PBMCs, taken at surgery. The sequence was obtained from a female donor with early-stage non-small cell lung cancer.

The CDR3 sequence: CASSYRRDQPQHF. The CDR3 nucleotides are TGTGCCAGCAGCTACCGACGGGATCAGCCCCAGCATTTT. The V gene is TRBV11-2, the J gene TRBJ1-5; D is unresolved. The germline V and J ends were trimmed by 4 bases and 5 bases, with 9 bases remaining between them. The CDR3 covers 13 residues. Germline V gives CDR1 SGHAT, CDR2 FQNNGV.